The 14 T cell receptor beta chains presented below share a single source sample, sequenced in a study of T cells expressing NK-cell markers. TCRdb re-called the 5' RACE reads and shows each CDR3 protein once, DNA omitted. The table gives some 600,000 distinct CDR3 sequences; the top ten clones make up 3% to 4.5% of it. The specimen was blood T cells: a sorted CD56 or NKG2C T cell subset, CD4+ or CD8+ T cells, or bulk PBMC T cells (not recorded which). All receptors derive from a man younger than 35 in good health.

The CDR3: CASSERGNSEAFF. The chain links TRBV10-1 to TRBJ1-1; the TCRdb D gene call, TRBD1, has no DNA to confirm it. The germline V gene has CDR1 WNHNN and CDR2 SYGVQD (reference sequence). The CDR3 runs 13 residues.

The V gene is TRBV20-1, the J gene TRBJ2-3; TCRdb outputs TRBD1, but without DNA this stays unchecked. The length of the CDR3 is 13 residues. Germline-derived CDR1 and CDR2 are DFQATT and SNEGSKA (reference sequence). CDR3 amino acids: CSARTGGGDTMNF.

This rearrangement joins TRBV30 to TRBJ1-5. This CDR3 is built from 13 residues. Per germline, CDR1 GTSNPN and CDR2 SVGIG (reference sequence). The CDR3: CAWSKQDVQPQHF.

The chain carries TRBV20-1 and TRBJ2-1; TCRdb's D gene call, TRBD1, goes unchecked for lack of DNA. The CDR3 consists of 14 residues. The V gene's germline CDR1 is DFQATT and CDR2 SNEGSKA (reference sequence). CDR3: CSASSTPGEDEQFF.

The genes are TRBV7-2 and TRBJ2-5; TCRdb's D gene call, TRBD2, goes unchecked for lack of DNA. The CDR3 is made up of 14 amino acids. The germline V gene has CDR1 SGHTA and CDR2 FQGNSA. This chain's CDR3 is CASSLSPDLETQYF.

V gene TRBV7-6 combines with J gene TRBJ2-1; TCRdb selects TRBD2, and the lack of DNA leaves this call unchecked. The CDR3 sequence is 18 residues long. Per germline, CDR1 SGHVS and CDR2 FNYEAQ. The CDR3: CASSLVSGRAPNYNEQFF. The full variable domain, in which reference TRBV7-6 and TRBJ2-1 provide the parts outside the CDR3, is GAGVSQSPRYKVTKRGQDVALRCDPISGHVSLYWYRQALGQGPEFLTYFNYEAQQDKSGLPNDRFSAERPEGSISTLTIQRTEQRDSAMYRCASSLVSGRAPNYNEQFFGPGTRLTVL.

The chain recombines TRBV11-2 with TRBJ2-3; TCRdb indicates TRBD1, and absent DNA this call remains unverified. The CDR3 is made up of 17 amino acids. Germline assignment: CDR1 SGHAT and CDR2 FQNNGV. The CDR3 loop reads CASSITGGAGHADTQYF.

The chain has TRBV5-6 and TRBJ2-1; the TRBD1 assignment by TCRdb is unverifiable without DNA. The CDR3 extends over 20 amino acids. The germline V gene has CDR1 SGHDT and CDR2 YYEEEE. This CDR3 reads CASSPPGWGSTRGSYNEQFF.

The chain joins TRBV2 to TRBJ2-1; TCRdb indicates TRBD2, and absent DNA this call remains unverified. CDR1 is SNHLY, CDR2 FYNNEI, per germline. The CDR3 runs 16 residues. The CDR3 reads CASSETVASGDNEQFF.

This chain joins TRBV20-1 and TRBJ1-5. Germline V gene lookup returns CDR1 DFQATT and CDR2 SNEGSKA (reference sequence). CDR3 length equals 12 residues. CDR3 sequence reads: CSASDPNQPQHF.

The rearrangement links TRBV3-1 to TRBJ2-3; TCRdb gives TRBD2 as the D gene, but with no DNA this cannot be confirmed. The length of the CDR3 is 15 residues. The germline V gene encodes CDR1 LGHDT and CDR2 YNNKEL (reference sequence). CDR3: CASSQVGGYTDTQYF.

V gene TRBV5-1 combines with J gene TRBJ2-5. This CDR3 has 15 residues. Germline V gene lookup returns CDR1 SGHRS and CDR2 YFSETQ. The CDR3 loop reads CASSLDRWKQETQYF.

The rearrangement links TRBV20-1 to TRBJ1-1; the D gene TCRdb calls, TRBD1, cannot be checked with no DNA. From germline, CDR1 is DFQATT and CDR2 SNEGSKA (reference sequence). This CDR3 comprises 12 residues. CDR3 sequence: CSAFQGSLRAFF.

The V and J genes are TRBV5-1 and TRBJ2-3. The CDR3 totals 15 residues. Looked up from germline, CDR1 is SGHRS and CDR2 is YFSETQ. The CDR3 sequence is CASSLSGIKGDTQYF.